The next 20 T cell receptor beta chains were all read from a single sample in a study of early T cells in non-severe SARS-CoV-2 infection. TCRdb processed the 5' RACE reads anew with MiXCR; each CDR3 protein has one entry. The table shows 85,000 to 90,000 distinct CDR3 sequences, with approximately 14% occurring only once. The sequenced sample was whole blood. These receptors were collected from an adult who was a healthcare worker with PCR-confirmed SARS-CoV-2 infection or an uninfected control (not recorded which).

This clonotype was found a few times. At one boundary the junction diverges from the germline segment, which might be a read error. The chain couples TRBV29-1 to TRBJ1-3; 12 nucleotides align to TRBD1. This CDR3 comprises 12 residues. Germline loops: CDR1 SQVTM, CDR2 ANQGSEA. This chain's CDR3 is CSVEDMSGQGAF. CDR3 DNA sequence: TGCAGCGTTGAAGATATGTCGGGACAGGGGGCCTTT.

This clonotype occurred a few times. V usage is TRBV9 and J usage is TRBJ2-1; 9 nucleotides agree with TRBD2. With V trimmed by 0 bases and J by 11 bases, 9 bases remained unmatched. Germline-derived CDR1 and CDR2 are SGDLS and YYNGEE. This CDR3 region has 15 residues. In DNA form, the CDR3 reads TGTGCCAGCAGCGTAGACAGGGCTAGCGGGACCAAGCAGTTCTTC. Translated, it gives CASSVDRASGTKQFF.

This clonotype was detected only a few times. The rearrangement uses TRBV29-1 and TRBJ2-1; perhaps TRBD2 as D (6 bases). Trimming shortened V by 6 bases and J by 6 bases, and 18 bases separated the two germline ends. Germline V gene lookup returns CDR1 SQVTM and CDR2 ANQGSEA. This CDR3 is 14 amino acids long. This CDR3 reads CSVSGGPLGNEQFF. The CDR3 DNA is TGCAGCGTGTCCGGGGGTCCGTTGGGCAATGAGCAGTTCTTC.

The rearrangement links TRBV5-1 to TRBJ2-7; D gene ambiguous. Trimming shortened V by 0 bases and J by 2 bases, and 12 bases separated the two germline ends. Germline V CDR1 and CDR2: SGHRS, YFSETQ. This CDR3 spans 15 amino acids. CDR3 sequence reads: CASSLETPLAYEQYF. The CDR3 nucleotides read TGCGCCAGCAGCTTGGAGACACCGCTAGCCTACGAGCAGTACTTC.

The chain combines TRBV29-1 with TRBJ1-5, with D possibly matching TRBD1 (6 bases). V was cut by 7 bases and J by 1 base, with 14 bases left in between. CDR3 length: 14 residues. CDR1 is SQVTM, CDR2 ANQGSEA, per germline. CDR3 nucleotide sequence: TGCAGCGCCGTCGGGGGGGGCAGCAATCAGCCCCAGCATTTT. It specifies CSAVGGGSNQPQHF.

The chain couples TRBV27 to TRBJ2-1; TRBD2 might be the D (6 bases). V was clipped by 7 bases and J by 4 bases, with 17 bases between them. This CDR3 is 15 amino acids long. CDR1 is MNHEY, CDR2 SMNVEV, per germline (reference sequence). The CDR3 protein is CASMRPREIYNEQFF. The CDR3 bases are TGTGCCAGCATGCGGCCGCGGGAAATTTACAATGAGCAGTTCTTC.

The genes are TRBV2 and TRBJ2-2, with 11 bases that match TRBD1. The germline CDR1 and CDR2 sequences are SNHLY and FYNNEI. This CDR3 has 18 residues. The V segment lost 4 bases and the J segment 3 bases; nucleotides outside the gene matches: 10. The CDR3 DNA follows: TGTGCCAGCAGTGGGGTAGGACAGGGGGCGTCGTACACCGGGGAGCTGTTTTTT. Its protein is CASSGVGQGASYTGELFF.

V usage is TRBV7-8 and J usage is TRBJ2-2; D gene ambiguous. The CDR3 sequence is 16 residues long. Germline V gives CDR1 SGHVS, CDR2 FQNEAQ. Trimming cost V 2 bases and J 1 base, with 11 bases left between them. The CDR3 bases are TGTGCCAGCAGCTTAAGCATCTCCGGGAACACCGGGGAGCTGTTTTTT. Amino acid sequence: CASSLSISGNTGELFF.

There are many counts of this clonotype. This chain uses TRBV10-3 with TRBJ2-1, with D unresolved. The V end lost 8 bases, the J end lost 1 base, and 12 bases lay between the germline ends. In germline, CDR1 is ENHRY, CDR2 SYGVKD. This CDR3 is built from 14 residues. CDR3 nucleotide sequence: TGTGCCATCTCCCCGGGTGGTTCCTACAATGAGCAGTTCTTC. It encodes CAISPGGSYNEQFF.

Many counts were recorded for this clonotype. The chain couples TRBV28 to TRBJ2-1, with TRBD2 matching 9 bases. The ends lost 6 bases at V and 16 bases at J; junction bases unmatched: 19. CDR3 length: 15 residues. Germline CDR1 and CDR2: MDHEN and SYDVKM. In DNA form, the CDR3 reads TGTGCCAGCAGGGCTAGCGGGACGCGGTCTCCTCTCGCATTCTTC. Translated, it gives CASRASGTRSPLAFF.

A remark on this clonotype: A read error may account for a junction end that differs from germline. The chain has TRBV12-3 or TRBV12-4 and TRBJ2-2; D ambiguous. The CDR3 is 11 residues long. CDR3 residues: CASSFAGAVIF. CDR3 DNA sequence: TGTGCCAGCAGTTTTGCCGGAGCTGTGATTTTT.

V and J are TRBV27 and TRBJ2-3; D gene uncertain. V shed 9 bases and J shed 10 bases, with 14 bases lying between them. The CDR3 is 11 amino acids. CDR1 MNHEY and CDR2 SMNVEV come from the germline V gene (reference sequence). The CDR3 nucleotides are TGTGCCAGTTTGAGGTGGCAGGCGCAGTATTTT. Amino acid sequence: CASLRWQAQYF.

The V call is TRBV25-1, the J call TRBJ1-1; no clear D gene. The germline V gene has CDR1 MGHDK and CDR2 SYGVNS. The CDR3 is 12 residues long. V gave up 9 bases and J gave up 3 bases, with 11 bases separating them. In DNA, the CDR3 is TGTGCCAGTCGCGGCGCGTACACTGAAGCTTTCTTT. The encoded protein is CASRGAYTEAFF.

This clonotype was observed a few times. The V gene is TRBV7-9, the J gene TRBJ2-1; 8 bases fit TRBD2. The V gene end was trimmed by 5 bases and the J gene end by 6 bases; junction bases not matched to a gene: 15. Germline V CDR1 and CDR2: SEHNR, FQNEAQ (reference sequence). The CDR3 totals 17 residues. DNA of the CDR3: TGTGCCAGCAGCGGTCCCCTCGGCAGCGGGAGAACCAATGAGCAGTTCTTC. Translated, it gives CASSGPLGSGRTNEQFF. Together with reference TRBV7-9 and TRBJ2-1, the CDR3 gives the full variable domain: DTGVSQNPRHKITKRGQNVTFRCDPISEHNRLYWYRQTLGQGPEFLTYFQNEAQLEKSRLLSDRFSAERPKGSFSTLEIQRTEQGDSAMYLCASSGPLGSGRTNEQFFGPGTRLTVL.

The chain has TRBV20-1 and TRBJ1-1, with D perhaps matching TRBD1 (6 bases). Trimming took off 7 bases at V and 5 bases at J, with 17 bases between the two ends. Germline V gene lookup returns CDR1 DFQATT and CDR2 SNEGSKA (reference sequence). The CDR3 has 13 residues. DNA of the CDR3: TGCAGTGTACTCAGGGGAGGAAATACTGAAGCTTTCTTT. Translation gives CSVLRGGNTEAFF.

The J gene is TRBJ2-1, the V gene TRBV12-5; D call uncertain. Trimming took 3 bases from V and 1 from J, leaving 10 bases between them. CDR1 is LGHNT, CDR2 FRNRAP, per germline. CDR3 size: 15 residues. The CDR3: CASGFGPLSYNEQFF. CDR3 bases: TGTGCTAGTGGTTTTGGTCCGCTATCCTACAATGAGCAGTTCTTC.

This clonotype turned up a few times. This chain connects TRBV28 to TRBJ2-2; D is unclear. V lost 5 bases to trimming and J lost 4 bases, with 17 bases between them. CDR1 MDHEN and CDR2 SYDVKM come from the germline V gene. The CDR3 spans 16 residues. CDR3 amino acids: CASSAHALIITGELFF. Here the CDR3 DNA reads TGTGCCAGCAGTGCACACGCACTGATTATCACCGGGGAGCTGTTTTTT.

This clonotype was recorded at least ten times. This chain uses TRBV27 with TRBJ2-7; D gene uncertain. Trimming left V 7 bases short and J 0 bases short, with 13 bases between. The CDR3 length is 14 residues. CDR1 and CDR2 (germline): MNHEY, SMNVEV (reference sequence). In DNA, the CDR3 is TGTGCCAGCAAGGGCCTAGAAAGCTCCTACGAGCAGTACTTC. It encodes CASKGLESSYEQYF.

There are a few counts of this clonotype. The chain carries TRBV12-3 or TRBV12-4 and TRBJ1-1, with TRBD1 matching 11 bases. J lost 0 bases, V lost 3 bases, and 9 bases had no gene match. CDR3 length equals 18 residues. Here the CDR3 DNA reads TGTGCCAGCAGTTTGGCGGTAGGGACAGGGGGAATGAACACTGAAGCTTTCTTT. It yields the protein CASSLAVGTGGMNTEAFF.

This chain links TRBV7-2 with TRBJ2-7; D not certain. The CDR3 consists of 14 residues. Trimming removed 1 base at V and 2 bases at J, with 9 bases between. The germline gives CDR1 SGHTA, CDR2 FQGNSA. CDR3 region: CASSLEFSAYEQYF. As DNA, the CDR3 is TGTGCCAGCAGCTTAGAGTTCAGCGCCTACGAGCAGTACTTC.